The 17 T cell receptor beta chains reported below all come from one sample, sequenced in a study of blood T cell repertoires in COVID-19. This table comes from immunoSEQ multiplex PCR, and its TCRdb copy is limited to in-frame clones, with some not included. The data contain some 200,000 clones, around 82% of them singletons. The sequenced material came from PBMCs or T cells enriched from blood (not recorded which). The origin of the receptors is a woman aged 45-65 years who had been exposed to COVID-19.

The chain recombines TRBV19 with TRBJ1-2; D gene unclear. Germline CDR1 reads LNHDA; CDR2 reads SQIVND (reference sequence). The V gene lost 4 bases and the J gene lost 2 bases, with 26 bases spanning the gap. The CDR3 has 19 residues. The CDR3 spells CASSNTQSTNLSPNYGYTF. The CDR3 nucleotides read TGTGCCAGTAGTAATACCCAAAGCACGAATCTAAGCCCGAACTATGGCTACACCTTC.

The chain joins TRBV5-4 to TRBJ1-2, with TRBD1 identical over 11 bases. The CDR3 has 15 residues. The J segment lost 7 bases and the V segment lost 1 base, leaving 6 bases of the junction unmatched. CDR1 is SGHNT, CDR2 YYREEE, per germline (reference sequence). CDR3 protein: CASSLLDRGQGGYTF. In nucleotides, the CDR3 is TGTGCCAGCAGCTTGCTGGACAGGGGGCAGGGTGGCTACACCTTC.

The CDR3 DNA sequence: TGTGCCAGTAGTATCCGACAGGGACTAGCCAAAAACATTCAGTACTTC. Its protein is CASSIRQGLAKNIQYF. The V and J genes are TRBV19 and TRBJ2-4; tentative D call: TRBD1 (7 bases). In germline, CDR1 is LNHDA, CDR2 SQIVND (reference sequence). Between the trimmed V and J ends, which lost 3 bases and 0 bases, there was a span of 12 bases. The CDR3 is 16 amino acids.

J is TRBJ2-7 and V is TRBV7-2; 7 bases are a match to TRBD2. Germline loops: CDR1 SGHTA, CDR2 FQGNSA. V shed 1 base and J 6 bases; nucleotides not matched to a gene: 6. The CDR3 sequence is 14 residues long. CDR3 sequence reads: CASSLGRSGGEQYF. In nucleotides, the CDR3 is TGTGCCAGCAGCTTAGGGAGGTCGGGGGGCGAGCAGTACTTC.

V and J are TRBV6-5 and TRBJ2-6; maybe TRBD2 (5 bases). Trimming shortened V by 7 bases and J by 4 bases, and 14 bases separated the two germline ends. The germline V gene encodes CDR1 MNHEY and CDR2 SVGAGI. The CDR3 totals 15 residues. As DNA, the CDR3 is TGTGCCAGCAAGTTAGGAGGTAGCGGGGCCAACGTCCTGACTTTC. Its translation: CASKLGGSGANVLTF.

This rearrangement joins TRBV4-3 to TRBJ1-3; weak D call: TRBD1 (6 bases). Per germline, CDR1 LGHNA and CDR2 YSLEER. V was shortened by 3 bases and J by 2 bases, with 17 bases between the two germline ends. The CDR3 totals 17 residues. CDR3 region: CASSQHRETSAGNTIYF. In DNA form, the CDR3 reads TGCGCCAGCAGCCAGCACAGGGAGACCTCCGCTGGAAACACCATATATTTT.

V usage is TRBV6-7 and J usage is TRBJ2-6, with 9 positions matching TRBD1. TRBV6-7 is designated an ORF whose function remains uncertain. The CDR3 length is 20 residues. Trimming cost V 8 bases and J 0 bases; bases outside gene matches: 17. The CDR3 DNA reads TGTGCCAGCCGCACGTCCCCTCGGGACAGGGTCTTCTCTGGGGCCAACGTCCTGACTTTC. Protein sequence: CASRTSPRDRVFSGANVLTF.

This clone was seen a few times. The gene calls are TRBV9 and TRBJ2-1, with TRBD1 matching 10 bases. The CDR3 extends over 15 amino acids. J gave up 7 bases and V 3 bases, and 7 bases lay outside the gene matches. The germline CDR1 and CDR2 sequences are SGDLS and YYNGEE. In DNA form, the CDR3 reads TGTGCCAGCAGCGGTTCCGGACAGGGGGGTAATGAGCAGTTCTTC. This gives the protein CASSGSGQGGNEQFF.

This sequence joins TRBV19 and TRBJ1-6, with no clear D. CDR3 size: 13 residues. V was trimmed by 6 bases and J by 9 bases, leaving 12 bases between them. From germline, CDR1 is LNHDA and CDR2 SQIVND (reference sequence). CDR3 amino acids: CASRRVGISPLHF. In DNA, the CDR3 is TGTGCCAGTAGGCGGGTCGGGATTTCACCCCTCCACTTT. Filled out from reference TRBV19 and TRBJ1-6, the complete variable domain reads DGGITQSPKYLFRKEGQNVTLSCEQNLNHDAMYWYRQDPGQGLRLIYYSQIVNDFQKGDIAEGYSVSREKKESFPLTVTSAQKNPTAFYLCASRRVGISPLHFGNGTRLTVT.

This clone appeared a single time. The chain joins TRBV9 to TRBJ1-2; D not certain. Per the germline V gene, CDR1 is SGDLS and CDR2 is YYNGEE. The CDR3 loop spans 11 amino acids. The V gene lost 7 bases and the J gene lost 7 bases, with 11 bases spanning the gap. The CDR3 sequence is CASGAVRGYTF. As DNA, the CDR3 is TGTGCCAGCGGAGCGGTCCGTGGCTACACCTTC.

This chain connects TRBV2 to TRBJ1-1, with no clear D. CDR1 SNHLY and CDR2 FYNNEI come from the germline V gene. V was shortened by 2 bases and J by 7 bases, with 8 bases between the two germline ends. The CDR3 extends over 12 amino acids. In DNA, the CDR3 is TGTGCCAGCAGTGAACGGGTTGGTGAAGCTTTCTTT. This sequence encodes CASSERVGEAFF.

The V call is TRBV10-3, the J call TRBJ2-3; a possible D gene is TRBD1 (8 bases). The V end was cut by 6 bases, the J end by 6 bases, with 16 bases between. The germline V gene encodes CDR1 ENHRY and CDR2 SYGVKD. CDR3 length: 14 residues. CDR3 nucleotide sequence: TGTGCCATCAGCCGCGACAGGGGAGGGGATACGCAGTATTTT. Its protein is CAISRDRGGDTQYF.

The V and J genes are TRBV18 and TRBJ1-2; D may be TRBD1 (6 bases). CDR1 KGHSH and CDR2 LQKENI come from the germline V gene. The ends were cut back, 2 bases at V and 2 bases at J, with 21 bases in the middle. The length of the CDR3 is 18 residues. The CDR3 DNA sequence: TGTGCCAGCTCACCATTACCCACAGGGTCTTCCCCCAACTATGGCTACACCTTC. Amino acids: CASSPLPTGSSPNYGYTF.

The chain carries TRBV19 and TRBJ1-2, with D perhaps matching TRBD1 (6 bases). The germline V gene has CDR1 LNHDA and CDR2 SQIVND (reference sequence). There are 13 residues in the CDR3. V was clipped by 5 bases and J by 6 bases, with 13 bases between them. The CDR3 sequence is CASSPRGLDGYTF. The CDR3 DNA is TGTGCCAGTAGTCCCAGGGGTCTGGATGGCTACACCTTC. Variable domain in full (rest from reference TRBV19 and TRBJ1-2): DGGITQSPKYLFRKEGQNVTLSCEQNLNHDAMYWYRQDPGQGLRLIYYSQIVNDFQKGDIAEGYSVSREKKESFPLTVTSAQKNPTAFYLCASSPRGLDGYTFGSGTRLTVV.

The J gene is TRBJ1-4, the V gene TRBV9; D is possibly TRBD1 (5 bases). The CDR3 contains 15 residues. CDR1 SGDLS and CDR2 YYNGEE come from the germline V gene. Trimming removed 4 bases at V and 1 base at J, with 11 bases between. CDR3 DNA: TGTGCCAGCAGCTCTCAAACAGGAACTAATGAAAAACTGTTTTTT. It encodes CASSSQTGTNEKLFF.

The chain combines TRBV10-3 with TRBJ1-3, with D tentatively TRBD1 (5 bases). In germline, CDR1 is ENHRY, CDR2 SYGVKD. Trimming cost V 3 bases and J 4 bases, with 10 bases left between them. The CDR3 contains 14 residues. The CDR3 here is CAISENGQGNTIYF. The CDR3 region has the DNA TGTGCCATCAGTGAAAACGGACAAGGAAACACCATATATTTT.

The V call is TRBV7-2, the J call TRBJ2-2; 9 bases agree with TRBD2. Germline V gene data show CDR1 as SGHTA and CDR2 as FQGNSA. The CDR3 covers 16 residues. J gave up 4 bases and V 3 bases, and 6 bases lay outside the gene matches. The CDR3 nucleotides are TGTGCCAGCAGCTTGGGGCTAGCGGGGAGCACCGGGGAGCTGTTTTTT. Translating it yields CASSLGLAGSTGELFF.